The source of this T cell receptor beta chain is a study of T cells expressing NK-cell markers. Germline loops: CDR1 DFQATT, CDR2 SNEGSKA (reference sequence). This CDR3 has 14 residues. TCRdb reworked the 5' RACE reads into one entry per CDR3 protein, no DNA. This repertoire comprises about 140,000 distinct CDR3 sequences; its ten largest clones make up 9% to 15%. The sequencing sample was made of blood T cells: a sorted CD56 or NKG2C T cell subset, CD4+ or CD8+ T cells, or bulk PBMC T cells (not recorded which). The TCR sequence derives from a man aged 18 to 29 in good health. The rearrangement links TRBV20-1 to TRBJ1-2; the D call from TCRdb, TRBD1, cannot be confirmed without DNA. This chain's CDR3 is CSADGGQGFYGYTF.